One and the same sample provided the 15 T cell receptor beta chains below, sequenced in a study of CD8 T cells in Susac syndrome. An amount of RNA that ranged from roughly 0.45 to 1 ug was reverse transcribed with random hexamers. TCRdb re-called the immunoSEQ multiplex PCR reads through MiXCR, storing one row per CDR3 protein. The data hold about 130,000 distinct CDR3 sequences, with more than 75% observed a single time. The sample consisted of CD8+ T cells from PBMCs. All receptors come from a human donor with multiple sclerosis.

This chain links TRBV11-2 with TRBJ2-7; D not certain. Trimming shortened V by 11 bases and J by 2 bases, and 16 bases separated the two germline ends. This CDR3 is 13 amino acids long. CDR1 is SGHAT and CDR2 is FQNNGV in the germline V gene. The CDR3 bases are TGTGCCTCCCACATGGGGAACCCCTACGAGCAGTACTTC. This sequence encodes CASHMGNPYEQYF.

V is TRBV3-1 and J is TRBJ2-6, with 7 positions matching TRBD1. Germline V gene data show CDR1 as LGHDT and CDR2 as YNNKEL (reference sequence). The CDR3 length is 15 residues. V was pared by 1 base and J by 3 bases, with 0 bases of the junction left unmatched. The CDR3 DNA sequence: TGTGCCAGCAGCCAAGGGACAGGTGGGGCCAACGTCCTGACTTTC. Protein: CASSQGTGGANVLTF.

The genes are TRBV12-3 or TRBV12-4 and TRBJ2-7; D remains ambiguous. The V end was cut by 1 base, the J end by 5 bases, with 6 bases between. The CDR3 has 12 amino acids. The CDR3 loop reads CASSLGSDEQYF. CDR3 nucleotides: TGTGCCAGCAGTTTAGGGAGTGACGAGCAGTACTTC.

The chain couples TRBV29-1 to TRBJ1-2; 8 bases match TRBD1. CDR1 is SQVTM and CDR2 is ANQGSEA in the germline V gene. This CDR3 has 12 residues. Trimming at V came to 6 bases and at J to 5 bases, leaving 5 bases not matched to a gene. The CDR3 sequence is CSVTQGEYGYTF. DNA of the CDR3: TGCAGCGTGACACAGGGGGAGTATGGCTACACCTTC.

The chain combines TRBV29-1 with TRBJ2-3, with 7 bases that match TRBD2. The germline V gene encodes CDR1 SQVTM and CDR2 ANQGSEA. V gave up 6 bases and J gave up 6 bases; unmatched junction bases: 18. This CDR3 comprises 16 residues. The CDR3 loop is CSVPRSGVPSWDTQYF. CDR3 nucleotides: TGCAGCGTCCCTCGCAGCGGGGTTCCTAGCTGGGATACGCAGTATTTT.

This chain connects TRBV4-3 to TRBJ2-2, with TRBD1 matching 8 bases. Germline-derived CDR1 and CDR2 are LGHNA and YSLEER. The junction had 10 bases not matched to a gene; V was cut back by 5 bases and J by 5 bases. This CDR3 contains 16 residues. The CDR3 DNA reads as TGCGCCAGCAGCGAACAGGGGGGAGGCGTAACCGGGGAGCTGTTTTTT. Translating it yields CASSEQGGGVTGELFF.

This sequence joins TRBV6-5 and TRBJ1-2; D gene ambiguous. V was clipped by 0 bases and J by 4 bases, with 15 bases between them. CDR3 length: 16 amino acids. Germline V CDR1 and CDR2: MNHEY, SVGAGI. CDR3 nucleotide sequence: TGTGCCAGCAGTTACTCGATTAGCCGTGGCGGCTATGGCTACACCTTC. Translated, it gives CASSYSISRGGYGYTF.

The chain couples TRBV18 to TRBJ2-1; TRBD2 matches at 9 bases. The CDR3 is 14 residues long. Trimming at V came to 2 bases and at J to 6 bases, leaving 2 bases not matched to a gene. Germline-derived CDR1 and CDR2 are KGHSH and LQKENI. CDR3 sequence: CASSPGAGGNEQFF. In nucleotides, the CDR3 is TGTGCCAGCTCACCAGGAGCGGGAGGCAATGAGCAGTTCTTC.

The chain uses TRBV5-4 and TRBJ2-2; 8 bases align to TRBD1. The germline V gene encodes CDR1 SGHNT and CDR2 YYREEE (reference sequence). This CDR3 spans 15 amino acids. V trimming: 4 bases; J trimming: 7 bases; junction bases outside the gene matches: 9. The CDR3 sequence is CASSPLGQGFGELFF. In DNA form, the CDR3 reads TGTGCCAGCAGCCCTCTAGGACAGGGATTCGGGGAGCTGTTTTTT.

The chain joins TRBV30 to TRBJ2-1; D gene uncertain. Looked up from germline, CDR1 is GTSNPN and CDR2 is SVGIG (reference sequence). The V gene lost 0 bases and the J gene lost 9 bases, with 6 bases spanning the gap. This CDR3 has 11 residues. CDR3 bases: TGTGCCTGGAGTGTACGTCTTGAGCAGTTCTTC. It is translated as CAWSVRLEQFF.

For the CDR3, the DNA is TGTGCCACCAGCAGAGAAGGGGCAAATCAGCCCCAGCATTTT. This gives the protein CATSREGANQPQHF. The rearrangement links TRBV15 to TRBJ1-5, with a weak D call TRBD1 (5 bases). CDR3 length: 14 amino acids. Germline CDR1 LNHNV, CDR2 YYDKDF (reference sequence). V shed 0 bases and J shed 4 bases, with 7 bases lying between them. The complete variable domain, with remaining parts taken from reference TRBV15 and TRBJ1-5, reads DAMVIQNPRYQVTQFGKPVTLSCSQTLNHNVMYWYQQKSSQAPKLLFHYYDKDFNNEADTPDNFQSRRPNTSFCFLDIRSPGLGDTAMYLCATSREGANQPQHFGDGTRLSIL.

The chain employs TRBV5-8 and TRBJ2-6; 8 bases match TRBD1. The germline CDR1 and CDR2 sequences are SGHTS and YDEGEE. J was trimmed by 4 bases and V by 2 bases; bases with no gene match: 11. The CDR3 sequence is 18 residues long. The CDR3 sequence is CASSLQDQTGAGANVLTF. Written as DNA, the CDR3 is TGTGCCAGCAGCTTACAAGACCAGACAGGGGCGGGGGCCAACGTCCTGACTTTC.

The CDR3 loop is CASSSRQGRRLSNEQFF. Here the CDR3 DNA reads TGTGCCAGCAGCTCGAGGCAGGGGAGGCGGTTAAGCAATGAGCAGTTCTTC. The chain uses TRBV13 and TRBJ2-1; TRBD1 or TRBD2 may be the D gene (6 bases each). CDR1 and CDR2 (germline): PRHDT, FYEKMQ (reference sequence). CDR3 size: 17 residues. Trimming pared 4 bases from V and 6 bases from J, leaving 22 bases between.

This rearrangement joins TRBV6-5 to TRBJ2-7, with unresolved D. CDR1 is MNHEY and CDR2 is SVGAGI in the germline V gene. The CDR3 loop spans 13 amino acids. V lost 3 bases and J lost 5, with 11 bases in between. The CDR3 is CASSYWGSDEQYF. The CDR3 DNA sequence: TGTGCCAGCAGTTATTGGGGATCCGACGAGCAGTACTTC.

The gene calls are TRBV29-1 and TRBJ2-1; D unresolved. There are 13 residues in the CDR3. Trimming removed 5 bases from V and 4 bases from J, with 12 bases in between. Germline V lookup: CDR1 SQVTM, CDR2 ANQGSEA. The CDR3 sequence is CSVFTNPYNEQFF. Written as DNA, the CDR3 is TGCAGCGTTTTCACAAATCCATACAATGAGCAGTTCTTC.